The following is a TCR beta chain sequence with its context. This sample stems from a study of T cell repertoires in ileal Crohn's disease. Eligibility required adulthood, ileal or ileocolonic Crohn's disease and indicated ileocolonic resection. This CDR3 has 13 residues. V shed 7 bases, J shed 8 bases, and the junction held 13 bases outside the gene matches. Germline lookup yields CDR1 SQVTM and CDR2 ANQGSEA. The repertoire was sequenced with immunoSEQ multiplex PCR; TCRdb's copy has only in-frame clones and lacks some. The sample has tens of thousands of clones, about 81% seen once. The rearrangement links TRBV29-1 to TRBJ1-2, with 7 bases aligning to TRBD1. This receptor was identified in an adult with Crohn's disease. Material: ileal tissue. This chain's CDR3 is CSATGTVIGGYTF. The CDR3 DNA sequence: TGCAGCGCAACCGGGACAGTTATAGGGGGCTACACCTTC.